This T cell receptor beta chain is from a study of cytomegalovirus exposure and HLA in healthy donors. Study-level findings and limits: Links to common viral pathogens appeared, in a later analysis, for several of the most significant clusters. Sequences of the TCR beta chain were said to predict the HLA-A and HLA-B alleles of most subjects accurately.

PCR primers comprised 60 Vbeta and 13 Jbeta primers. Clones were read by immunoSEQ multiplex PCR, and TCRdb kept only the in-frame ones, dropping some. The sample's table shows 110,000 to 150,000 clones. Germline CDR1 reads SGHVS; CDR2 reads FNYEAQ. The CDR3 contains 15 residues. V gave up 7 bases and J gave up 6 bases; unmatched junction bases: 7. Concerning this clone itself: The antigen is undetermined.

The TCR originated in a male donor in good health and CMV-seronegative. The genes are TRBV7-6 and TRBJ2-2; 11 bases match TRBD2. Sequenced: PBMCs. The CDR3 sequence: CASTGGGLAAGELFF. CDR3 nucleotide sequence: TGTGCCAGCACCGGAGGGGGACTAGCGGCCGGGGAGCTGTTTTTT.